The T cell receptor beta chain under discussion was sequenced for a study of T-cell reconstitution after alpha-beta-depleted transplantation in children. General study points: At day 60, the high TCRbeta diversity found in some patients originated from recipient T cells and thymic progenitors that had survived. T-cell counts and diversity at one year post-transplant came mainly from newly produced T cells. About two months after transplant, alpha-beta T cells reportedly came from several hundred expanded graft clones.

On this clonotype itself: The target antigen is unknown.

TCRbeta library construction was performed incorporating unique molecular identifiers. TCRdb analysed the PCR reads with MiXCR anew, one entry per CDR3 protein. This sample has approximately 89,000 distinct CDR3 sequences, with 15% to 18% found just once. Germline CDR1 and CDR2: SGHNT and YYREEE (reference sequence). V lost 6 bases, J lost 2 bases, and 11 bases lay in between. This CDR3 has 13 residues. This specimen consisted of PBMCs, mostly from graft donor cells, obtained 180 days after TCRalphabeta/CD19-depleted stem cell transplant. The chain uses TRBV5-4 and TRBJ1-2; possible D gene TRBD1, 6 bases. This TCR was sampled from a male patient aged 2-10 years who had a stem cell transplant for acute lymphoblastic leukemia, so the T cells may come from the graft donor. In nucleotides, the CDR3 is TGTGCCAGCACCATCCAGGGGAACTATGGCTACACCTTC. It encodes CASTIQGNYGYTF.